These 26 T cell receptor beta chains were all obtained from the same sample, sequenced in a study of graft-versus-host responses after intestinal transplantation. No antigen has been identified for these receptors. The assay was immunoSEQ multiplex PCR, and TCRdb's table has in-frame clones only and misses some. Of approximately 88,000 clones in the sample, about 94% were seen once. Specimen: unstimulated CD4+ T cells sorted from spleen or lymph node cells, collected before transplant. These receptors were taken from a human donor who was the organ donor for an intestinal transplant.

The chain employs TRBV9 and TRBJ2-5; 10 bases are a match to TRBD2. Germline loops: CDR1 SGDLS, CDR2 YYNGEE. Trimming cost V 0 bases and J 5 bases; bases outside gene matches: 7. This CDR3 contains 16 residues. The CDR3 DNA reads as TGTGCCAGCAGCGTAGCCGGGACTAGCGTAGGGGAGACCCAGTACTTC. Its protein product is CASSVAGTSVGETQYF.

The rearrangement links TRBV5-1 to TRBJ1-6; D is uncertain. Per germline, CDR1 SGHRS and CDR2 YFSETQ. CDR3 length: 19 residues. V lost 1 base to trimming and J lost 0 bases, with 17 bases between them. The CDR3, as DNA: TGCGCCAGCAGCTTGAACGGTATGGTTGGGAGCTCCTATAATTCACCCCTCCACTTT. Its protein product is CASSLNGMVGSSYNSPLHF.

The table lists this clone with a few counts. This chain joins TRBV4-1 and TRBJ1-3, with D possibly TRBD1 on 6 matching bases. V was shortened by 0 bases and J by 4 bases, with 13 bases between the two germline ends. From germline, CDR1 is MGHRA and CDR2 YSYEKL. The CDR3 has 16 amino acids. The CDR3 region is CASSQEGGAGGNTIYF. In DNA form, the CDR3 reads TGCGCCAGCAGCCAAGAGGGGGGGGCAGGGGGAAACACCATATATTTT.

The chain carries TRBV9 and TRBJ2-3, with D maybe TRBD2 (6 bases). Per the germline V gene, CDR1 is SGDLS and CDR2 is YYNGEE. The CDR3 loop spans 16 amino acids. With 4 bases removed from V and 0 bases from J, the gap between germline ends came to 15 bases. The CDR3, as DNA: TGTGCCAGCAGCTCCGAGGGCGGGATCAGCACAGATACGCAGTATTTT. This codes for CASSSEGGISTDTQYF.

J is TRBJ2-5 and V is TRBV2, with 7 positions matching TRBD1. The CDR3 runs to 12 residues. Germline CDR1 reads SNHLY; CDR2 reads FYNNEI. V lost 6 bases, J lost 5 bases, and 3 bases stayed unmatched. CDR3 residues: CASRGTVETQYF. The DNA for the CDR3 is TGTGCCAGCAGAGGGACAGTCGAGACCCAGTACTTC.

The gene calls are TRBV18 and TRBJ2-5; the D gene is possibly TRBD1 (5 bases). The V end lost 3 bases, the J end lost 4 bases, and 9 bases lay between the germline ends. CDR1 KGHSH and CDR2 LQKENI come from the germline V gene. The CDR3 spans 13 residues. CDR3 sequence reads: CASSPDRGETQYF. CDR3 nucleotides: TGTGCCAGCTCACCGGATAGGGGAGAGACCCAGTACTTC.

Regarding this clone: Other DNA sequences within the sample encode an identical CDR3. The CDR3 DNA reads TGTGCCAGCAGCCCTGCGCCCACAGATACGCAGTATTTT. This gives the protein CASSPAPTDTQYF. The V gene is TRBV9, the J gene TRBJ2-3; D gene ambiguous. The length of the CDR3 is 13 residues. Between the trimmed V and J ends, which lost 4 bases and 2 bases, there was a span of 8 bases. CDR1 is SGDLS, CDR2 YYNGEE, per germline.

The genes are TRBV7-3 and TRBJ2-6; D might be TRBD2 (5 bases). The CDR3 consists of 15 residues. V lost 5 bases and J lost 0, with 8 bases in between. The germline CDR1 and CDR2 sequences are SGHTA and FQGTGA. In DNA, the CDR3 is TGTGCCAGCAGCCGGGGAACCTCTGGGGCCAACGTCCTGACTTTC. Residues: CASSRGTSGANVLTF. Drawing the rest from reference TRBV7-3 and TRBJ2-6, the complete variable domain is GAGVSQTPSNKVTEKGKYVELRCDPISGHTALYWYRQSLGQGPEFLIYFQGTGAADDSGLPNDRFFAVRPEGSVSTLKIQRTERGDSAVYLCASSRGTSGANVLTFGAGSRLTVL.

The CDR3 nucleotides read TGTGCCAGCAGTTCTCTCTCGGGGACAGGGGGGCCCTATGGCTACACCTTC. It yields the protein CASSSLSGTGGPYGYTF. The chain combines TRBV28 with TRBJ1-2, with 11 positions matching TRBD1. The V gene end was trimmed by 4 bases and the J gene end by 4 bases; junction bases not matched to a gene: 11. The CDR3 runs to 17 residues. Germline lookup yields CDR1 MDHEN and CDR2 SYDVKM.

V and J are TRBV21-1 and TRBJ2-2; the table gives TRBD1 as D, unverified against the DNA. TRBV21-1 is shown as a pseudogene. This CDR3 is built from 16 residues. Written as DNA, the CDR3 is TGTGCCAGCAGTTTCCGGGACAGGGAAAAAACCGGGGAGCTGTTTTTT. It specifies CASSFRDREKTGELFF.

This chain joins TRBV6-4 and TRBJ2-5, with D perhaps assigned TRBD1 or TRBD2 (6 bases each). This CDR3 has 15 residues. The V gene lost 7 bases and the J gene lost 1 base, with 16 bases spanning the gap. In germline, CDR1 is MRHNA, CDR2 SNTAGT. CDR3 protein: CASNGGEDIQETQYF. DNA for the CDR3: TGTGCCAGCAACGGGGGCGAGGACATCCAAGAGACCCAGTACTTC.

The CDR3 nucleotides read TGTGCCAGCAGCAACCGGGACACCTGGAACACCGGGGAGCTGTTTTTT. Its translation: CASSNRDTWNTGELFF. The chain recombines TRBV9 with TRBJ2-2, with D perhaps matching TRBD1 (6 bases). The CDR3 is 16 amino acids. V was trimmed by 4 bases and J by 1 base, leaving 14 bases between them. Germline-derived CDR1 and CDR2 are SGDLS and YYNGEE.

The CDR3 sequence: CASSVVPETGRIFSPLHF. CDR3 sequence (DNA): TGTGCCAGCAGCGTAGTCCCAGAGACAGGGAGGATTTTTTCACCCCTCCACTTT. The rearrangement joins TRBV9 to TRBJ1-6; 7 nucleotides match TRBD1. The CDR3 loop spans 18 amino acids. J gave up 9 bases and V 0 bases, and 15 bases lay outside the gene matches. Germline V gives CDR1 SGDLS, CDR2 YYNGEE. The whole variable domain, remainder taken from reference TRBV9 and TRBJ1-6, is DSGVTQTPKHLITATGQRVTLRCSPRSGDLSVYWYQQSLDQGLQFLIQYYNGEERAKGNILERFSAQQFPDLHSELNLSSLELGDSALYFCASSVVPETGRIFSPLHFGNGTRLTVT.

The chain employs TRBV6-9 and TRBJ1-2, with D uncertain. With 4 bases removed from V and 2 bases from J, the gap between germline ends came to 11 bases. The CDR3 is 14 amino acids. Germline CDR1 is MNHGY and CDR2 is SVAAGI. The CDR3: CASSSTRENYGYTF. CDR3 sequence (DNA): TGTGCCAGCAGTTCCACACGAGAGAACTATGGCTACACCTTC.

J is TRBJ2-3 and V is TRBV6-1; a possible D gene is TRBD2 (7 bases). Looked up from germline, CDR1 is MNHNS and CDR2 is SASEGT. V was shortened by 9 bases and J by 3 bases, with 13 bases between the two germline ends. The CDR3 is 13 amino acids. CDR3 in amino acids: CASRGGATDTQYF. The CDR3 nucleotides are TGTGCCAGTCGAGGGGGGGCGACAGATACGCAGTATTTT.

V usage is TRBV30 and J usage is TRBJ1-4; 9 bases match TRBD1. The CDR3 length is 17 residues. V was pared by 2 bases and J by 0 bases, with 7 bases of the junction left unmatched. Germline CDR1 GTSNPN, CDR2 SVGIG (reference sequence). The CDR3 is CAWSTGQGKTTNEKLFF. In DNA, the CDR3 is TGTGCCTGGAGTACGGGACAGGGAAAGACAACTAATGAAAAACTGTTTTTT.

The rearrangement uses TRBV6-1 and TRBJ1-6; D is uncertain. CDR3 length equals 13 residues. Trimming took off 3 bases at V and 7 bases at J, with 7 bases between the two ends. CDR1 is MNHNS, CDR2 SASEGT, per germline. The CDR3 DNA reads as TGTGCCAGCAGTGACTCAGTGAATTCACCCCTCCACTTT. It encodes CASSDSVNSPLHF.

The CDR3 sequence is CASSADGLAAYNEQFF. The CDR3 nucleotides read TGTGCCAGCAGCGCCGACGGACTAGCAGCCTACAATGAGCAGTTCTTC. The J gene is TRBJ2-1, the V gene TRBV2; 8 bases are a match to TRBD2. V was clipped by 6 bases and J by 2 bases; unmatched bases: 9. The CDR3 runs 16 residues. Germline-derived CDR1 and CDR2 are SNHLY and FYNNEI. Full variable domain (missing parts from reference TRBV2 and TRBJ2-1): EPEVTQTPSHQVTQMGQEVILRCVPISNHLYFYWYRQILGQKVEFLVSFYNNEISEKSEIFDDQFSVERPDGSNFTLKIRSTKLEDSAMYFCASSADGLAAYNEQFFGPGTRLTVL.

The table lists this clone with a count of one. The chain has TRBV6-1 and TRBJ1-1; weak D call: TRBD1 (5 bases). The CDR3 consists of 13 residues. Trimming left V 5 bases short and J 4 bases short, with 11 bases between. Germline CDR1 reads MNHNS; CDR2 reads SASEGT. The CDR3 DNA is TGTGCCAGCAGTTCCGAAGGGACCACTGAAGCTTTCTTT. This encodes CASSSEGTTEAFF.

V usage is TRBV12-5 and J usage is TRBJ1-5, with 8 bases identical to TRBD1. CDR1 and CDR2 (germline): LGHNT, FRNRAP. The CDR3 totals 17 residues. Germline trimming cut 0 bases from V and 4 bases from J; bases unmatched to any gene: 8. The CDR3 loop reads CASGLVGSDRGNQPQHF. CDR3 in DNA: TGTGCTAGTGGTTTGGTGGGCAGCGACAGGGGTAATCAGCCCCAGCATTTT.

This rearrangement joins TRBV7-9 to TRBJ2-3; TRBD1 agrees at 7 bases. V gave up 11 bases and J gave up 2 bases; unmatched junction bases: 7. This CDR3 region has 13 residues. Germline-derived CDR1 and CDR2 are SEHNR and FQNEAQ (reference sequence). The chain's CDR3 is CAGQGVHTDTQYF. CDR3 nucleotide sequence: TGTGCCGGTCAGGGGGTACACACAGATACGCAGTATTTT.

This clone was observed a single time. The chain employs TRBV6-5 and TRBJ2-7, with 8 nucleotides matching TRBD2. Germline CDR1 MNHEY, CDR2 SVGAGI. The CDR3 has 14 amino acids. Trimming cost V 2 bases and J 1 base; bases outside gene matches: 1. CDR3 in amino acids: CASSYRGGSYEQYF. The CDR3 nucleotides read TGTGCCAGCAGTTACCGGGGGGGGTCCTACGAGCAGTACTTC.

The rearrangement joins TRBV29-1 to TRBJ1-1, with D possibly TRBD1 on 5 matching bases. In germline, CDR1 is SQVTM, CDR2 ANQGSEA. The V end was cut by 5 bases, the J end by 5 bases, with 15 bases between. The CDR3 runs to 13 residues. CDR3 DNA: TGCAGCGTTTTTCTGGGGCTAGGGACTGAAGCTTTCTTT. Protein sequence: CSVFLGLGTEAFF.

This clone was seen a handful of times. The genes are TRBV7-9 and TRBJ1-6, with D hard to call. V lost 4 bases and J 11 bases, leaving 15 bases between the germline ends. The CDR3 extends over 14 amino acids. Germline V gene sequence: CDR1 SEHNR, CDR2 FQNEAQ (reference sequence). Here the CDR3 reads CASSSPEGRTPLHF. The CDR3 coding sequence is TGTGCCAGCAGCTCGCCGGAAGGGAGAACACCCCTCCACTTT.

The chain combines TRBV6-6 with TRBJ1-2; 9 bases agree with TRBD1. Germline CDR1 reads MNHNY; CDR2 reads SVGAGI (reference sequence). The trim removed 5 bases at V and 2 bases at J, leaving 0 bases unmatched. CDR3 size: 13 residues. The CDR3 spells CASSDRGNYGYTF. CDR3 DNA sequence: TGTGCCAGCAGTGACAGGGGGAACTATGGCTACACCTTC.

The J gene is TRBJ1-2, the V gene TRBV4-1; TRBD1 matches 7 bases. This CDR3 has 15 residues. Losses at the gene ends were 4 bases for V and 3 bases for J; bases not matched to a gene: 8. Per germline, CDR1 MGHRA and CDR2 YSYEKL. The CDR3 nucleotides read TGCGCCAGCAGCCCGGGGGCGGGGACAGACTATGGCTACACCTTC. This codes for CASSPGAGTDYGYTF.